This TCR beta chain is drawn from a study of lymphopenia after photon versus proton radiotherapy. Study outcomes and limitations: After the lymphocyte nadir, photon-treated repertoires showed oligoclonal expansion, especially of CD8+ Temra cells. Only patients who died were analyzed for survival; proton advantage is unproven.

This CDR3 region has 12 residues. V lost 6 bases, J lost 3 bases, and 9 bases lay in between. Germline-derived CDR1 and CDR2 are SNHLY and FYNNEI. Using immunoSEQ multiplex PCR, the repertoire was profiled, and TCRdb retains in-frame clones only, with some absent. The table has around 30,000 clones, around 82% seen once. Remarks on this clone: As yet, its antigen is unknown.

This clonotype was sampled from a woman aged 65 to 85 with pancreatic cancer. The sample was peripheral blood, taken from a patient treated with proton-based radiotherapy. This chain connects TRBV2 to TRBJ2-7, with a possible D match to TRBD2 (5 bases). The CDR3 here is CASSAEGYEQYF. CDR3 coding DNA: TGTGCCAGCAGCGCAGAGGGCTACGAGCAGTACTTC. Full variable domain (missing parts from reference TRBV2 and TRBJ2-7): EPEVTQTPSHQVTQMGQEVILRCVPISNHLYFYWYRQILGQKVEFLVSFYNNEISEKSEIFDDQFSVERPDGSNFTLKIRSTKLEDSAMYFCASSAEGYEQYFGPGTRLTVT.